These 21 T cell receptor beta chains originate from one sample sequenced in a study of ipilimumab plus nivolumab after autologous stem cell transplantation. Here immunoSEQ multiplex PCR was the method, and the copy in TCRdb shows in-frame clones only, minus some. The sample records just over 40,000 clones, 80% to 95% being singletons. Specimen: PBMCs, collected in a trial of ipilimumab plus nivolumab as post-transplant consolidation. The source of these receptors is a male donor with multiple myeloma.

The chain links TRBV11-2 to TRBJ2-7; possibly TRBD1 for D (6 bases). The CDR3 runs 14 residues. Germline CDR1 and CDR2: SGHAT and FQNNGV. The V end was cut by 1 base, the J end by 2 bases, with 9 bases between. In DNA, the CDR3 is TGTGCCAGCAGCTTAGGAACAGGGACCTACGAGCAGTACTTC. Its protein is CASSLGTGTYEQYF. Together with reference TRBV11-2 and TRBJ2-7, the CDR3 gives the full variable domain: EAGVAQSPRYKIIEKRQSVAFWCNPISGHATLYWYQQILGQGPKLLIQFQNNGVVDDSQLPKDRFSAERLKGVDSTLKIQPAKLEDSAVYLCASSLGTGTYEQYFGPGTRLTVT.

CDR3 DNA sequence: TGTGCCAGCAGTTACGACAGGAGCTCTGGAAACACCATATATTTT. This encodes CASSYDRSSGNTIYF. V usage is TRBV6-5 and J usage is TRBJ1-3; D may be TRBD1 (6 bases). The CDR3 loop spans 15 amino acids. The germline V and J ends were trimmed by 2 bases and 0 bases, with 8 bases remaining between them. CDR1 and CDR2 from the germline V gene are MNHEY and SVGAGI.

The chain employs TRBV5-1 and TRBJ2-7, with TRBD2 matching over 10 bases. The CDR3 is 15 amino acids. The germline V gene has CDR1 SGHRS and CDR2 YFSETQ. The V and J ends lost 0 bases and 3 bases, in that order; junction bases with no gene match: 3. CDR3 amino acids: CASSLALAGGYEQYF. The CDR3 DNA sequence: TGCGCCAGCAGCTTGGCCTTAGCGGGGGGCTACGAGCAGTACTTC.

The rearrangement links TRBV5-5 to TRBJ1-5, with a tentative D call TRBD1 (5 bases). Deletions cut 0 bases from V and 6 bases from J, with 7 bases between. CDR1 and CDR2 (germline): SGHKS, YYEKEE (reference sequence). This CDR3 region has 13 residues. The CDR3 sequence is CASSLVGAQPQHF. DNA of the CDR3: TGTGCCAGCAGCTTGGTCGGGGCTCAGCCCCAGCATTTT.

CDR3 region: CASSLLAGGQETQYF. The CDR3 bases are TGTGCCAGCAGCTTACTGGCGGGAGGGCAGGAGACCCAGTACTTC. V usage is TRBV7-9 and J usage is TRBJ2-5, with 9 positions matching TRBD2. CDR1 is SEHNR and CDR2 is FQNEAQ in the germline V gene (reference sequence). The CDR3 has 15 residues. Trimming at V came to 2 bases and at J to 5 bases, leaving 6 bases not matched to a gene.

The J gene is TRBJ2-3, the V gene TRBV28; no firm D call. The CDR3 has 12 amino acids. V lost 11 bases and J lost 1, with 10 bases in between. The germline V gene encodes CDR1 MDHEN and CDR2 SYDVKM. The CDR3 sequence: CAHGSGTDTQYF. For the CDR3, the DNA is TGTGCCCACGGGTCTGGCACAGATACGCAGTATTTT.

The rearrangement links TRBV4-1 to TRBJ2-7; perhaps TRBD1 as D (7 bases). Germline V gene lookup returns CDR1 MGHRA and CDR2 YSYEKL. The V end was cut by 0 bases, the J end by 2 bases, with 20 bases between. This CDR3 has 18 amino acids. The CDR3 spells CASSQDTAGQYTAYEQYF. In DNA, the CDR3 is TGCGCCAGCAGCCAAGATACCGCGGGACAGTACACAGCCTACGAGCAGTACTTC.

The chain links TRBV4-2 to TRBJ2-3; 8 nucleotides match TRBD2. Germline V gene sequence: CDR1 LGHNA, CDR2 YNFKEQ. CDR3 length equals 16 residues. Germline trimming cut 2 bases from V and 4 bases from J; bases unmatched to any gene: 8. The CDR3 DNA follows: TGTGCCAGCAGCCAACTAGGCTCGGGGGGGCCAGATACGCAGTATTTT. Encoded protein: CASSQLGSGGPDTQYF.

The CDR3 region has the DNA TGCGCCAGCAGCCATGGTCCCAGGGTACAAGAGACCCAGTACTTC. Residues: CASSHGPRVQETQYF. V gene TRBV4-3 combines with J gene TRBJ2-5; D perhaps matches TRBD1 (5 bases). In germline, CDR1 is LGHNA, CDR2 YSLEER. The CDR3 spans 15 residues. The germline V and J ends were trimmed by 3 bases and 2 bases, with 13 bases remaining between them.

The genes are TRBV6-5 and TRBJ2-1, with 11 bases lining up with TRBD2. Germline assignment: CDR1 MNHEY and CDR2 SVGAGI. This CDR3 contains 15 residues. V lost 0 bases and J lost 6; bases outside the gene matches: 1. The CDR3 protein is CASSYSGTSGNEQFF. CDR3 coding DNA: TGTGCCAGCAGTTACTCGGGGACTAGCGGCAATGAGCAGTTCTTC.

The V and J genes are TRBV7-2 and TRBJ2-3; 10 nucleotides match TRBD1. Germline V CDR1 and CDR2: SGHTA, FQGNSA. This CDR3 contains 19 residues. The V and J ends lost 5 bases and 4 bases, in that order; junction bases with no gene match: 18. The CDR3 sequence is CASSRPLPPGQGRADTQYF. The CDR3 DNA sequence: TGTGCCAGCAGCCGCCCCCTCCCGCCGGGACAGGGGAGGGCAGATACGCAGTATTTT.

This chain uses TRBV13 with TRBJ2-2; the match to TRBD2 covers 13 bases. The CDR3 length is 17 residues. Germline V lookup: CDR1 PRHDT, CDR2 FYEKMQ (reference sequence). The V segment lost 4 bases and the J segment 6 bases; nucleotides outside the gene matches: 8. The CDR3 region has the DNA TGTGCCAGCAGCTCCGGACTAGCGGGAGCGAGTCCCGGGGAGCTGTTTTTT. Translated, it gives CASSSGLAGASPGELFF.

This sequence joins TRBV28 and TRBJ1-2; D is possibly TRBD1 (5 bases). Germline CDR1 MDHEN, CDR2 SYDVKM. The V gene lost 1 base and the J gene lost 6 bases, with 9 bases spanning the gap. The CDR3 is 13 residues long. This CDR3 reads CASSLSGNNGYTF. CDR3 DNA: TGTGCCAGCAGTTTATCAGGGAATAATGGCTACACCTTC.

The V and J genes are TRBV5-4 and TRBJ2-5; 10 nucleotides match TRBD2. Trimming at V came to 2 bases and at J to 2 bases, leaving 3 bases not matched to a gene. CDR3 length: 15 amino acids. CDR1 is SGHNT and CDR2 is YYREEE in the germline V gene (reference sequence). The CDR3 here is CASSFRLAGQETQYF. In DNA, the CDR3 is TGTGCCAGCAGCTTTAGACTAGCGGGTCAAGAGACCCAGTACTTC.

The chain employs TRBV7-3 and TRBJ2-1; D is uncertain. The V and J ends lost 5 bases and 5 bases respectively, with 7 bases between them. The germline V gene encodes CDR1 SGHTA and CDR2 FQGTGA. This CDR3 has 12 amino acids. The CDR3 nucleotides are TGTGCCAGCAGCGGGCCAGACAATGAGCAGTTCTTC. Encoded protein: CASSGPDNEQFF.

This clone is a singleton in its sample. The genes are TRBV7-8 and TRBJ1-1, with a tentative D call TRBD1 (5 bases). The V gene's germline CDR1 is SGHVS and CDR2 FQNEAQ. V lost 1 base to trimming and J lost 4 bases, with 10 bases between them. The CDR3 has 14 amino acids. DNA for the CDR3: TGTGCCAGCAGCTTAGGGGGCGCGGGCACTGAAGCTTTCTTT. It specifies CASSLGGAGTEAFF.

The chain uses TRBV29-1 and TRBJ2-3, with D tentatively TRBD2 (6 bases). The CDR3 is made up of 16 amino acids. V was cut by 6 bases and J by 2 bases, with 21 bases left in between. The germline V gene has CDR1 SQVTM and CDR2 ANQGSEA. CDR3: CSVGGSPNYLTDTQYF. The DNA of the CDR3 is TGCAGCGTGGGGGGTAGCCCAAACTACCTCACAGATACGCAGTATTTT.

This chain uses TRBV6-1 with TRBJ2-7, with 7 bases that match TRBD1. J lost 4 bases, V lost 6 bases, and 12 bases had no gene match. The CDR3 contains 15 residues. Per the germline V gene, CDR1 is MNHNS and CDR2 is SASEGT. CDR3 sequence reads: CASRPEGGVFYEQYF. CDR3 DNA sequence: TGTGCCAGCAGGCCTGAAGGGGGCGTCTTTTACGAGCAGTACTTC.

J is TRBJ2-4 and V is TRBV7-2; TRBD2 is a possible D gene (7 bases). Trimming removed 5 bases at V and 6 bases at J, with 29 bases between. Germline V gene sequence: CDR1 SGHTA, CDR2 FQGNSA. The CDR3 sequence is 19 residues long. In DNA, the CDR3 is TGTGCCAGCAGCCCCGAAGTGGGGCGGGGGCCCGGGGTCGGAAACATTCAGTACTTC. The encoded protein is CASSPEVGRGPGVGNIQYF.

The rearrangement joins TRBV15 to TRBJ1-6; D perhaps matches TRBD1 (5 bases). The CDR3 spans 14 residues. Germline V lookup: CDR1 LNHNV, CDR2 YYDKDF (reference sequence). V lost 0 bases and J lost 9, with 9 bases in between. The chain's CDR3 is CATSRDQRGSPLHF. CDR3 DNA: TGTGCCACCAGCAGAGATCAAAGGGGTTCACCCCTCCACTTT.

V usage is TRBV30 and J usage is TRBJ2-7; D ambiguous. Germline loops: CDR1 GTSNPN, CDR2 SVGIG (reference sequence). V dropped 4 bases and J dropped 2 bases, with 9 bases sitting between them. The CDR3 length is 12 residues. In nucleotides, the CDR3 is TGTGCCTGGAACCTTACACCCTACGAGCAGTACTTC. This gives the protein CAWNLTPYEQYF.